Described below is a single T cell receptor beta chain sequence and its context. The target antigen is unknown. This entry comes from a study of cytomegalovirus exposure and HLA in healthy donors. 13 Jbeta primers and 60 Vbeta primers were used for the PCR. Using immunoSEQ multiplex PCR, the repertoire was profiled, and TCRdb retains in-frame clones only, with some absent. This table has some 160,000 clones, approximately 83% appearing once. Regarding the study as a whole: Among TCR beta chains, those listed as cytomegalovirus-associated numbered some 170. Later analysis identified several of the most significant clusters that appeared linked to common viral pathogens. Reported results showed that the classifier diagnosed cytomegalovirus status with high specificity and sensitivity.

The CDR3 totals 14 residues. CDR1 GTSNPN and CDR2 SVGIG come from the germline V gene (reference sequence). V was trimmed by 0 bases and J by 2 bases, leaving 8 bases between them. The genes are TRBV30 and TRBJ1-5, with D possibly being TRBD1 (5 bases). The sequenced sample consisted of PBMCs. The TCR comes from a woman aged 18 to 35 in good health and CMV-seronegative. CDR3 in DNA: TGTGCCTGGAGTGTGGGGGGAGGCAATCAGCCCCAGCATTTT. Translating gives CAWSVGGGNQPQHF.